This T cell receptor (beta chain) appears in the sequencing data of a study of blood T cells in healthy people across ages. A second PCR, run for roughly 7 to 11 cycles, used a sample-barcoded 5' primer plus a J-beta primer mix. Each cDNA molecule carried a tag from a template-switch adaptor that contained 12 random nucleotides. From the 5' RACE reads, TCRdb called clonotypes with MiXCR, one entry per CDR3 protein. The sample lists about 1.4 million distinct CDR3 sequences, roughly 59% occurring once. As regards this clonotype: The antigen is not known.

General study results and limits: Comparison with aged donors showed that long-lived donors had more naive CD4+ cells and higher diversity.

V was cut by 6 bases and J by 7 bases, with 19 bases left in between. Germline V gene lookup returns CDR1 MDHEN and CDR2 SYDVKM. The CDR3 length is 15 residues. This receptor was identified in a man younger than 35 in good health. The rearrangement uses TRBV28 and TRBJ2-1; D remains ambiguous. Sequencing was done on a sample of blood. The CDR3 region is CASSPAPRLGNEQFF. The CDR3 region has the DNA TGTGCCAGCAGCCCAGCCCCGAGACTGGGTAATGAGCAGTTCTTC.